The rows below give T cell receptor beta chains drawn from one sample of a study of blood T cell repertoires in COVID-19. Here immunoSEQ multiplex PCR was the method, and the copy in TCRdb shows in-frame clones only, minus some. The sample yields under 350,000 clones, over 85% seen once. Sequenced: PBMCs or T cells enriched from blood (not recorded which). The receptors were sampled from a man aged 55 to 70 who had recovered from COVID-19. Each CDR3 is given with its conserved first and last residue. Fields, in order: V gene, clone size, D gene, J gene, CDR3 protein, CDR3 DNA. D genes are given only for firm matches. Part of the rows lack a size; the others show once, few, many or a class for expanded clones.

TRBV9	-	-	TRBJ2-6	CASSVGDSGANVLTF	TGTGCCAGCAGCGTAGGAGACTCTGGGGCCAACGTCCTGACTTTC
TRBV30	-	-	TRBJ1-6	CAWTPGSSYNSPLHF	TGTGCCTGGACCCCCGGGAGCTCCTATAATTCACCCCTCCACTTT
TRBV5-1	-	TRBD1	TRBJ2-7	CASSLGQGNEQYF	TGCGCCAGCAGCTTGGGACAGGGGAACGAGCAGTACTTC
TRBV9	-	-	TRBJ2-7	CASSVDGDSPYEQYF	TGTGCCAGCAGCGTAGATGGCGACAGTCCCTACGAGCAGTACTTC
TRBV3-1/TRBV3-2	-	TRBD1	TRBJ2-2	CASRLGQGVNTGELFF	TGTGCCAGCAGACTAGGACAGGGGGTGAACACCGGGGAGCTGTTTTTT
TRBV7-9	-	-	TRBJ1-1	CASSLTVNTEAFF	TGTGCCAGCAGCCTCACAGTGAACACTGAAGCTTTCTTT
TRBV5-1	-	TRBD1	TRBJ1-4	CASSLVEGAGEKLFF	TGCGCCAGCAGCTTGGTGGAGGGGGCTGGCGAAAAACTGTTTTTT
TRBV7-3	-	TRBD1	TRBJ2-2	CASSSGTGSGELFF	TGTGCCAGCAGCTCCGGGACAGGGTCCGGGGAGCTGTTTTTT
TRBV6-4	-	-	TRBJ1-1	CASSDSPGPEAFF	TGTGCCAGCAGTGACTCCCCAGGGCCTGAAGCTTTCTTT
TRBV7-8	-	-	TRBJ1-4	CASSLAPGHSNEKLFF	TGTGCCAGCAGCTTAGCGCCGGGACACTCTAATGAAAAACTGTTTTTT
TRBV24-1	-	-	TRBJ1-2	CATSERENYGYTF	TGTGCCACCAGTGAGAGAGAGAACTATGGCTACACCTTC
TRBV4-1	-	TRBD1	TRBJ1-6	CASSHPQGVDSPLHF	TGCGCCAGCAGCCACCCACAGGGGGTTGATTCACCCCTCCACTTT
TRBV3-1/TRBV3-2	-	-	TRBJ2-7	CASSLGTRGTYEQYF	TGTGCCAGCAGTCTTGGGACAAGGGGTACCTACGAGCAGTACTTC
TRBV7-9	-	-	TRBJ2-7	CASSLVSTSYEQYF	TGTGCCAGCAGCTTGGTCTCTACTTCCTACGAGCAGTACTTC
TRBV6-4	-	TRBD2	TRBJ2-1	CASSVSGGYNEQFF	TGTGCCAGCAGTGTTAGCGGGGGCTACAATGAGCAGTTCTTC
TRBV4-1	few	-	TRBJ2-5	CASSQAGGWQETQYF	TGCGCCAGCAGCCAAGCTGGGGGCTGGCAAGAGACCCAGTACTTC
TRBV9	-	TRBD2	TRBJ2-2	CASSVRREQTGELFF	TGTGCCAGCAGCGTGAGGCGGGAGCAAACCGGGGAGCTGTTTTTT